The present TCR beta chain was sequenced within a study of graft-versus-host responses after intestinal transplantation. Study overall: Recipients had transplants, and these were multivisceral, liver-intestinal, or isolated intestinal. Overall study results and limits: Declines in HvG clones occurring early post-transplant were associated with peak circulating GvH clone levels.

Notes on this clone: Its antigen is unidentified.

The CDR3 is 12 residues long. CDR1 and CDR2 (germline): SGHAT, FQNNGV. The V and J ends lost 1 base and 11 bases respectively, with 11 bases between them. The repertoire was sequenced with immunoSEQ multiplex PCR; TCRdb's copy has only in-frame clones and lacks some. The sample includes about 27,000 clones, approximately 82% of them seen just once. The sample in question was unstimulated CD8+ T cells sorted from spleen or lymph node cells, obtained before transplant. The chain carries TRBV11-2 and TRBJ1-1; D remains ambiguous. The sequence was obtained from a human donor who was the organ donor for an intestinal transplant. The CDR3 DNA is TGTGCCAGCAGCTTAGGAAGCGATCCGGCTTTCTTT. The encoded protein is CASSLGSDPAFF.